This TCR beta chain derives from a study of blood T cell repertoires in COVID-19 (dated by TCRdb to about 2020). In terms of the full investigation: Samples from collaborators originated in the United States, Italy and Spain and spanned both the acute and convalescent phases of COVID-19. The material from the prospective study consisted of cDNA or gDNA derived from T cells, B-cell-depleted T cells, or PBMCs. Nearly every sample came with metadata listing a de-identified subject ID, COVID-19 status, age in years and sex. HLA class I and class II types, where available, came from metadata supplied by the sample provider rather than from assay-based typing. The dataset comprised deeply sampled blood TCRbeta repertoires from subjects exposed to, actively infected with, or recovered from COVID-19. The repertoires were released in a freely available public database meant as a resource for research on the immune response to SARS-CoV-2. The samples were drawn from two sources: the first 160 participants of the ongoing ImmuneRACE study, and fewer than 1,500 subjects contributed by 6 global collaborators.

Whole blood was collected in K2EDTA tubes by collaborating institutions according to the institutions' own protocols. For TCRbeta analysis, collaborator samples were shipped as frozen whole blood, as isolated PBMCs, or as DNA extracted from either sample type. The research as a whole found: Clinical and demographic metadata were provided uncurated, with the amount varying by source and participant.

The CDR3 runs 14 residues from the cysteine to the phenylalanine. Only the CDR3 DNA is retained, 42 bases long and in frame from the first base. Via the germline V gene, CDR1 is KGHSH and CDR2 LQKENI. The V end gives up 8 bases and the J end 9 bases, leaving 8 bases in the junction not matched to a gene. TCRbeta CDR3 regions were amplified from genomic DNA by means of the immunoSEQ Assay, a bias-controlled multiplex PCR. In the authors' own workflow: Within the assay, amplification of reference gene primers was used to estimate how many nucleated cells each sample contained. To quantify the absolute abundance of each unique TCRbeta CDR3 rearrangement, sequence reads were collapsed and filtered. Productive Simpson clonality was computed per sample as the square root of Simpson's diversity index over productive rearrangements. TCRdb re-hosts the immuneACCESS table, in-frame sequences only. Its copies lack some clones; in the studies checked, an unresolved V gene accounts for under half of them, and the cause for the rest is not known. The V and J calls and the clone size are those of that table, but D and trimming were determined from the DNA. This sample lists 40,000 to 55,000 clones; 91% were detected once. The ten largest account for around 6.4% of the sample.

This clone was seen a handful of times. Its antigen target is currently unknown. The record has no base qualities; no much larger clone is one base away. The V and J segments used are TRBV18 and TRBJ1-6, with 9 bases aligning to TRBD1. This receptor was identified in a man aged 65 to 85 with active COVID-19. What was sequenced was peripheral blood. The CDR3 protein: CASTNRGLSSPLHF. The base sequence is TGTGCCAGCACAAACAGGGGGCTATCTTCACCCCTCCACTTT.